Following are 21 T cell receptor beta chains from one sample sequenced in a study of graft-versus-host responses after intestinal transplantation. TCRdb's table, derived via immunoSEQ multiplex PCR, lists solely in-frame clones and lacks some. The sample has about 82,000 clones; about nine tenths are singletons. Which antigens these TCRs recognize remains unknown. The material was unstimulated CD4+ T cells sorted from spleen or lymph node cells, obtained before intestinal transplant. The receptors come from a human donor who received an intestinal transplant.

The chain is built from TRBV27 and TRBJ1-6; D is possibly TRBD1 (6 bases). CDR1 MNHEY and CDR2 SMNVEV come from the germline V gene (reference sequence). The CDR3 is made up of 16 amino acids. V dropped 3 bases and J dropped 4 bases, with 13 bases sitting between them. The CDR3 nucleotides read TGTGCCAGCAGTTTGCGACAGGAAGTGTATAATTCACCCCTCCACTTT. Translated: CASSLRQEVYNSPLHF.

The chain links TRBV19 to TRBJ2-2, with unresolved D. Looked up from germline, CDR1 is LNHDA and CDR2 is SQIVND (reference sequence). The V gene lost 1 base and the J gene lost 5 bases, with 5 bases spanning the gap. The CDR3 length is 13 residues. CDR3 in amino acids: CASSIVRTGELFF. CDR3 DNA sequence: TGTGCCAGTAGTATAGTGAGGACCGGGGAGCTGTTTTTT.

The J gene is TRBJ1-6, the V gene TRBV5-1; D call uncertain. The V end was cut by 4 bases, the J end by 5 bases, with 13 bases between. CDR1 and CDR2 (germline): SGHRS, YFSETQ. The CDR3 is made up of 15 amino acids. The CDR3 region is CASSPRGLDNSPLHF. DNA for the CDR3: TGCGCCAGCAGCCCCCGCGGGCTGGATAATTCACCCCTCCACTTT.

The chain couples TRBV30 to TRBJ2-6, with 8 bases matching TRBD1. Per the germline V gene, CDR1 is GTSNPN and CDR2 is SVGIG (reference sequence). V dropped 6 bases and J dropped 4; count of bases not matched to a gene: 8. This CDR3 has 15 amino acids. CDR3 amino acids: CACGQGLPGANVLTF. As DNA, the CDR3 is TGTGCCTGCGGACAGGGACTTCCCGGGGCCAACGTCCTGACTTTC. The full variable domain, with the rest looked up from reference TRBV30 and TRBJ2-6, is SQTIHQWPATLVQPVGSPLSLECTVEGTSNPNLYWYRQAAGRGLQLLFYSVGIGQISSEVPQNLSASRPQDRQFILSSKKLLLSDSGFYLCACGQGLPGANVLTFGAGSRLTVL.

This chain joins TRBV10-3 and TRBJ1-6; 7 nucleotides agree with TRBD1. The junction had 6 bases not matched to a gene; V was cut back by 10 bases and J by 3 bases. Germline CDR1 ENHRY, CDR2 SYGVKD. The CDR3 is made up of 14 amino acids. The CDR3 nucleotides read TGTGCCACCGTCGACAGGGACTATAATTCACCCCTCCACTTT. This codes for CATVDRDYNSPLHF.

J is TRBJ1-5 and V is TRBV27, with a weak D call TRBD1 (5 bases). CDR3 length: 13 residues. V dropped 4 bases and J dropped 3 bases, with 7 bases sitting between them. CDR1 is MNHEY and CDR2 is SMNVEV in the germline V gene (reference sequence). This chain's CDR3 is CASSSRANQPQHF. The CDR3 bases are TGTGCCAGCAGTTCCAGGGCCAATCAGCCCCAGCATTTT.

V gene TRBV6-6 combines with J gene TRBJ1-2, with D unclear. Germline V gene lookup returns CDR1 MNHNY and CDR2 SVGAGI (reference sequence). The CDR3 totals 13 residues. V dropped 7 bases and J dropped 6 bases, with 15 bases sitting between them. CDR3 sequence: CASTKGLTNGYTF. The CDR3 DNA reads TGTGCCAGCACTAAAGGCCTGACTAATGGCTACACCTTC.

V gene TRBV27 combines with J gene TRBJ1-1, with 9 positions matching TRBD1. V shed 3 bases, J shed 5 bases, and the junction held 16 bases outside the gene matches. This CDR3 contains 18 residues. The germline V gene has CDR1 MNHEY and CDR2 SMNVEV (reference sequence). CDR3: CASSFLGPSGQGMTEAFF. In DNA form, the CDR3 reads TGTGCCAGCAGTTTCCTCGGCCCCTCGGGACAGGGAATGACTGAAGCTTTCTTT.

V and J are TRBV21-1 and TRBJ2-2; TRBD2, the D gene given by the table, was not confirmed from the DNA. TRBV21-1 is described as a pseudogene. The CDR3 runs 20 residues. CDR3 sequence (DNA): TGTGCCAGCAGCAGGGAGGCTAGCGGGGACCCTAACAAGAACACCGGGGAGCTGTTTTTT. Translated: CASSREASGDPNKNTGELFF.

V and J are TRBV5-1 and TRBJ2-5; 10 positions agree with TRBD1. The J call is uncertain, as TRBJ2-7 better fits the DNA end. This CDR3 has 17 residues. Germline CDR1 is SGHRS and CDR2 is YFSETQ. The CDR3 DNA sequence: TGCGCCAGCAGCCTCCTCACGACCGGGACAGGGGCCTACGAGCAGTACTTC. Its protein product is CASSLLTTGTGAYEQYF.

V usage is TRBV5-4 and J usage is TRBJ1-1, with a weak D call TRBD1 (6 bases). The CDR3 runs to 14 residues. Per germline, CDR1 SGHNT and CDR2 YYREEE (reference sequence). V gave up 3 bases and J gave up 3 bases, with 12 bases separating them. The DNA for the CDR3 is TGTGCCAGCAGCTCCACCCCAGGGGACACTGAAGCTTTCTTT. Protein sequence: CASSSTPGDTEAFF. The full variable domain, its missing parts supplied by reference TRBV5-4 and TRBJ1-1, is ETGVTQSPTHLIKTRGQQVTLRCSSQSGHNTVSWYQQALGQGPQFIFQYYREEENGRGNFPPRFSGLQFPNYSSELNVNALELDDSALYLCASSSTPGDTEAFFGQGTRLTVV.

V and J are TRBV7-8 and TRBJ2-5; 8 bases match TRBD1. This CDR3 comprises 14 residues. V lost 5 bases and J lost 4; bases outside the gene matches: 6. Germline CDR1 SGHVS, CDR2 FQNEAQ. The CDR3 loop is CASSPGGARETQYF. The CDR3 DNA sequence: TGTGCCAGCAGCCCAGGGGGCGCGAGAGAGACCCAGTACTTC.

Only one count was recorded for this clone. The chain carries TRBV2 and TRBJ2-5; possible D gene TRBD1, 7 bases. The CDR3 spans 12 residues. V lost 4 bases and J 14 bases, leaving 17 bases between the germline ends. CDR1 is SNHLY, CDR2 FYNNEI, per germline. CDR3 nucleotide sequence: TGTGCCAGCAGTGGCCTACAGGGGAGGAAATACTTC. Translation gives CASSGLQGRKYF.

The chain combines TRBV25-1 with TRBJ2-3; unclear D gene. V was clipped by 5 bases and J by 0 bases, with 12 bases between them. The CDR3 consists of 15 residues. Germline assignment: CDR1 MGHDK and CDR2 SYGVNS. The chain's CDR3 is CASSRTHISTDTQYF. DNA of the CDR3: TGTGCCAGCAGTCGAACGCACATCAGCACAGATACGCAGTATTTT.

The chain is built from TRBV29-1 and TRBJ1-1; D is perhaps TRBD1 (6 bases). The V and J ends lost 6 bases and 5 bases respectively, with 10 bases between them. CDR1 is SQVTM and CDR2 is ANQGSEA in the germline V gene. The CDR3 has 11 residues. CDR3 sequence: CSVTGNTEAFF. In nucleotides, the CDR3 is TGCAGCGTAACAGGGAATACTGAAGCTTTCTTT.

V gene TRBV11-2 combines with J gene TRBJ2-6, with TRBD2 matching over 7 bases. The germline V gene has CDR1 SGHAT and CDR2 FQNNGV. This CDR3 region has 18 residues. Unmatched junction bases numbered 9, after V lost 4 bases and J lost 0 bases. The CDR3 nucleotides are TGTGCCAGCAGCTCCCCGGGAGGAAAGATCTCTGGGGCCAACGTCCTGACTTTC. Its protein product is CASSSPGGKISGANVLTF.

The J gene is TRBJ1-2, the V gene TRBV27; no definite D call. CDR1 and CDR2 from the germline V gene are MNHEY and SMNVEV (reference sequence). V was cut by 2 bases and J by 4 bases, with 5 bases left in between. The CDR3 is 12 amino acids. Here the CDR3 reads CASSLNGYGYTF. The CDR3 DNA reads TGTGCCAGCAGTTTAAACGGCTATGGCTACACCTTC.

J is TRBJ1-2 and V is TRBV30, with a tentative D call TRBD1 (5 bases). Germline values: CDR1 GTSNPN, CDR2 SVGIG (reference sequence). V was cut by 3 bases and J by 4 bases, with 15 bases left in between. The CDR3 covers 14 residues. CDR3 protein: CAWSSSRGAYGYTF. CDR3 coding DNA: TGTGCCTGGAGCTCCTCCCGTGGGGCCTATGGCTACACCTTC. The whole variable domain, remainder taken from reference TRBV30 and TRBJ1-2, is SQTIHQWPATLVQPVGSPLSLECTVEGTSNPNLYWYRQAAGRGLQLLFYSVGIGQISSEVPQNLSASRPQDRQFILSSKKLLLSDSGFYLCAWSSSRGAYGYTFGSGTRLTVV.

The chain has TRBV6-5 and TRBJ2-2; D perhaps matches TRBD1 (6 bases). Trimming pared 10 bases from V and 3 bases from J, leaving 15 bases between. The CDR3 is 14 amino acids. Per the germline V gene, CDR1 is MNHEY and CDR2 is SVGAGI. The CDR3 coding sequence is TGTGCCACTCTTAACAGGGTCGACACCGGGGAGCTGTTTTTT. Translation: CATLNRVDTGELFF.

This chain joins TRBV7-2 and TRBJ2-7; tentative D call: TRBD2 (5 bases). V lost 2 bases to trimming and J lost 1 base, with 9 bases between them. Germline V gives CDR1 SGHTA, CDR2 FQGNSA. The CDR3 length is 14 residues. Here the CDR3 DNA reads TGTGCCAGCAGCTTAAACCCGGGATCCTACGAGCAGTACTTC. As protein: CASSLNPGSYEQYF.

The chain employs TRBV7-8 and TRBJ2-7; D perhaps matches TRBD1 (5 bases). Per germline, CDR1 SGHVS and CDR2 FQNEAQ. With 0 bases removed from V and 1 base from J, the gap between germline ends came to 10 bases. This CDR3 has 15 amino acids. CDR3 sequence (DNA): TGTGCCAGCAGCTTAGCGCAGACAGATTCCTACGAGCAGTACTTC. Translation gives CASSLAQTDSYEQYF.